The 9 T cell receptor beta chains in this list originate from one sample, sequenced in a study of T cell responses to AZD1222 COVID-19 vaccine. Using immunoSEQ multiplex PCR, the repertoire was profiled, and TCRdb retains in-frame clones only, with some absent. The sample has tens of thousands of clones, 75% to 90% seen once. The sample consisted of peripheral blood, taken on day 0 of AZD1222 vaccination. All receptors derive from an adult in good health.

This chain connects TRBV11-2 to TRBJ2-7, with D perhaps matching TRBD1 (6 bases). V lost 0 bases to trimming and J lost 3 bases, with 9 bases between them. CDR3 length: 14 residues. CDR1 SGHAT and CDR2 FQNNGV come from the germline V gene. The CDR3: CASSLDEGVYEQYF. DNA for the CDR3: TGTGCCAGCAGCTTAGATGAGGGGGTCTACGAGCAGTACTTC.

CDR3 loop: CASRGGTEAFF. CDR3 DNA sequence: TGCGCCAGCAGGGGGGGCACTGAAGCTTTCTTT. V is TRBV10-2 and J is TRBJ1-1, with D perhaps matching TRBD1 (5 bases). Germline V gene sequence: CDR1 WSHSY, CDR2 SAAADI. This CDR3 region has 11 residues. The V gene lost 6 bases and the J gene lost 4 bases, with 6 bases spanning the gap.

This rearrangement joins TRBV9 to TRBJ2-7, with 9 bases lining up with TRBD1. From germline, CDR1 is SGDLS and CDR2 YYNGEE. V lost 4 bases, J lost 2 bases, and 7 bases stayed unmatched. The CDR3 spans 15 residues. CDR3 protein: CASSPGQGPTYEQYF. The CDR3 region has the DNA TGTGCCAGCAGCCCGGGACAGGGACCCACCTACGAGCAGTACTTC.

The chain uses TRBV4-1 and TRBJ2-1; D may correspond to TRBD1 or TRBD2 (5 bases each). The V end lost 1 base, the J end lost 9 bases, and 16 bases lay between the germline ends. This CDR3 comprises 15 residues. The germline V gene encodes CDR1 MGHRA and CDR2 YSYEKL. The CDR3 protein is CASSQVGLAPGEQFF. The CDR3 DNA is TGCGCCAGCAGCCAAGTGGGGCTAGCCCCCGGTGAGCAGTTCTTC.

This clone was detected only once. The V call is TRBV20-1, the J call TRBJ2-5; D is ambiguous. CDR1 and CDR2 from the germline V gene are DFQATT and SNEGSKA (reference sequence). The CDR3 is 12 amino acids. V was trimmed by 3 bases and J by 14 bases, leaving 19 bases between them. CDR3 sequence reads: CSASKLFREGYF. The CDR3 DNA reads TGCAGTGCTAGTAAGCTGTTCCGTGAAGGCTACTTC.

This chain links TRBV10-2 with TRBJ1-2, with 8 bases aligning to TRBD1. Germline V CDR1 and CDR2: WSHSY, SAAADI. This CDR3 has 14 residues. Unmatched junction bases numbered 8, after V lost 5 bases and J lost 6 bases. This CDR3 is CASSYRGIGDGYTF. The CDR3 DNA reads as TGCGCCAGCAGTTACAGGGGGATTGGCGATGGCTACACCTTC.

The chain's CDR3 is CSVVAERYGYTF. The DNA of the CDR3 is TGCAGCGTTGTAGCAGAGAGGTATGGCTACACCTTC. The chain carries TRBV29-1 and TRBJ1-2; D call uncertain. V was shortened by 4 bases and J by 5 bases, with 11 bases between the two germline ends. Looked up from germline, CDR1 is SQVTM and CDR2 is ANQGSEA. The CDR3 spans 12 residues.

The J gene is TRBJ2-5, the V gene TRBV19, with 9 bases lining up with TRBD2. The ends lost 5 bases at V and 3 bases at J; junction bases unmatched: 4. CDR1 and CDR2 from the germline V gene are LNHDA and SQIVND (reference sequence). The CDR3 is 14 amino acids. CDR3 coding DNA: TGTGCCAGTAGTCTAGCGGGGACGAAAGAGACCCAGTACTTC. This translates into CASSLAGTKETQYF.

The CDR3: CASSSGTSGHNEQFF. CDR3 bases: TGTGCCAGCAGCTCAGGGACTAGCGGACACAATGAGCAGTTCTTC. This chain connects TRBV5-4 to TRBJ2-1; TRBD2 matches 11 bases. The CDR3 is made up of 15 amino acids. V lost 3 bases and J lost 5; bases outside the gene matches: 4. Germline CDR1 is SGHNT and CDR2 is YYREEE (reference sequence).